This T cell receptor beta chain was sequenced for a study of blood T cells in healthy people across ages (dated by TCRdb to between 2014 and 2017). The study in broad terms: Template switching captured roughly one uniquely barcoded TCR beta cDNA molecule per two T cells in model experiments. Donors of different ages were randomly distributed across sequencing lanes to avoid experimental bias. For two donors (one aged 18 to 30 and one aged 80 or older), the study analyzed two additional independent replicas of 1 million unique cDNA reads from the same blood draw. Using deep sequencing normalized with unique cDNA molecular identifiers, the study measured how TCR beta repertoire diversity changes with age. The donors were split into four age groups: young (average roughly 15 years), middle-aged (nearly 40), aged (more than 60) and long-lived (about 82).

Library prep was done by 5' RACE. The instrument was an Illumina HiSeq 2500. A second PCR of about 6 to 11 cycles was performed with a sample-barcoded 5' primer and a J-beta primer mix. A template-switch 5' adaptor carrying 12 random nucleotides introduced a unique molecular identifier onto each TCR beta cDNA molecule. Each sample yielded at least 2.5 million CDR3-containing paired-end reads. First-strand cDNA synthesis was performed from all RNA using the Mint cDNA synthesis kit, with priming by a TRBC-specific oligonucleotide. After uracil-DNA glycosylase treatment, a first 18-cycle PCR used universal primers M1SS and BC2_uni_R on all cDNA. Under the source paper's analysis protocol: For normalization, 1 million high-quality reads, each with a distinct molecular identifier, were randomly selected from each sample. Reads sharing molecular identifiers were discarded rather than binned into consensus sequences. MiTCR, run with a Q25 quality threshold and the strictest error-elimination algorithm, handled CDR3 identification, clonotype clustering and error correction. Lower-bound total TCR beta diversity was estimated with a nonparametric unseen species model using Euler transformation. TCRdb's own reprocessing of the public reads used fastp at Q25 and MiXCR and kept productive beta chains. Duplicate CDR3 protein sequences are folded into a single record with the most common DNA and genes. TCRdb, not the original authors, processed these V and J calls. For this sample the table gives about 1.8 million distinct CDR3 sequences, of which roughly 49% were detected only once. Over 2% of the sample is taken by the ten largest.

Overall study results and their limits: Compared with the aged group, more naive CD4+ T cells, fewer expanded clones and increased TCR diversity were shown by the long-lived group, suggesting age selection. There was a strong correlation between observed TCR beta diversity and the percentage of naive T cells measured by flow cytometry. Observed TCR beta diversity per million T cells fell roughly linearly with age, and a significant reduction was already apparent by age around 40. The CMV infection status of donors was not known, potentially confounding age-related changes in expanded clonotypes. Because profiling used bulk unsorted PBMCs, naive and antigen-experienced compartments could not be compared conclusively. Estimates of total diversity based on one million sequenced T cells were considered lower bounds and underestimates.

The donors were a few dozen Caucasian individuals from Russia, aged roughly 6 to 95 years, who were systemically healthy. Approximately 9.7 milliliters of peripheral blood were drawn from each donor into EDTA-treated Vacutainer tubes. PBMCs were isolated by Ficoll-Paque density-gradient centrifugation, with at least 6.5 million obtained per sample. Trizol reagent was used to extract total RNA from the PBMCs, yielding at least 5.5 micrograms per sample. Naive CD45RAhigh/CD27high T cell percentages were measured by flow cytometry on a PBMC aliquot from every donor. Trimming takes 0 bases from V and 5 bases from J, and the germline ends sit 11 bases apart. As encoded in the germline V gene, CDR1 is SGDLS while CDR2 is YYNGEE. The CDR3 contains 14 residues, cysteine and phenylalanine counted. CDR3 DNA only is kept here, 42 bases in frame from base 1. Turning to this clonotype: The antigen it binds to is not known. No clone much larger than this one lies a single base away; base qualities are absent.

The sequence derives from a woman between 35 and 50 years old in good health. The rearrangement combines TRBV9 with TRBJ1-2, and possibly TRBD1, on 5 matching bases. Sequenced material: blood. The CDR3 region has the sequence CASSVGGGAYGYTF. In nucleotide form, the sequence is TGTGCCAGCAGCGTAGGAGGAGGGGCGTATGGCTACACCTTC.